These 21 T cell receptor beta chains were all obtained from the same sample, sequenced in a study of molecular identifiers for immune sequencing clone quantification. MiXCR was run by TCRdb on the PCR reads, yielding one entry per CDR3 protein. The sample shows about 640,000 distinct CDR3 sequences, just under 20% of them seen only once. The sequencing input was naive CD8+ T cells from blood, with Jurkat cell RNA spiked in. The subset denotes: FACS-sorted CD8+CD4-CCR7+CD45RA+ naive T cells. These receptors were taken from a human donor in good health. Some libraries in this study had Jurkat cell RNA spiked in.

The chain joins TRBV10-2 to TRBJ1-4; possibly TRBD1 for D (5 bases). Trimming cost V 6 bases and J 4 bases, with 18 bases left between them. This CDR3 has 16 residues. Germline CDR1 reads WSHSY; CDR2 reads SAAADI. The CDR3 nucleotides read TGCGCCAGCAGCCTGAGCGGGGGGGGGTTTAATGAAAAACTGTTTTTT. It yields the protein CASSLSGGGFNEKLFF.

The J gene is TRBJ2-7, the V gene TRBV27; 12 bases line up with TRBD2. The germline CDR1 and CDR2 sequences are MNHEY and SMNVEV (reference sequence). CDR3 length equals 17 residues. With V trimmed by 3 bases and J by 2 bases, 8 bases remained unmatched. DNA for the CDR3: TGTGCCAGCAGTTTGTCGCTAGCGGGAGGGCCCGCCTACGAGCAGTACTTC. Translated, it gives CASSLSLAGGPAYEQYF.

Regarding this clonotype: A much larger clone sits a single nucleotide away, making a read error possible. This rearrangement joins TRBV2 to TRBJ2-2; either TRBD1 or TRBD2 may supply D (5 bases each). Germline V gene data show CDR1 as SNHLY and CDR2 as FYNNEI. The CDR3 extends over 14 amino acids. CDR3 region: CARDSESNTGELLF. Here the CDR3 DNA reads TGTGCCAGAGACAGTGAATCGAACACCGGGGAGCTGCTTTTT.

This clonotype was counted ten times or more. The rearrangement links TRBV6-2 or TRBV6-3 to TRBJ2-3, with TRBD2 identical over 7 bases. J lost 4 bases, V lost 5 bases, and 18 bases had no gene match. Germline V CDR1 and CDR2: MNHEY, SVGEGT. The CDR3 is 18 residues long. The CDR3 is CASSEAPPSGKGADTQYF. The CDR3 coding sequence is TGTGCCAGCAGTGAAGCCCCTCCTAGCGGAAAAGGGGCAGATACGCAGTATTTT.

Note on this clonotype: One end of the junction fails to match germline, which may point to a read error. The rearrangement uses TRBV7-7 and TRBJ1-4; D gene uncertain. CDR1 is SSHAT, CDR2 FNYEAQ, per germline (reference sequence). CDR3 size: 14 residues. The CDR3 sequence is CASSLDPSDEKLFF. The CDR3 bases are TGTGCTAGCAGCTTAGATCCATCTGATGAAAAACTGTTTTTT.

CDR3 nucleotide sequence: TGTGCCAGTAGCTTACAGGGACTTGCGGAAAAACTGTTTTTT. Protein sequence: CASSLQGLAEKLFF. The chain is built from TRBV19 and TRBJ1-4; tentative D call: TRBD1 (6 bases). Germline loops: CDR1 LNHDA, CDR2 SQIVND (reference sequence). V was pared by 6 bases and J by 8 bases, with 16 bases between. The CDR3 has 14 residues.

This clonotype came up many times. The gene calls are TRBV5-1 and TRBJ2-7; TRBD1 matches at 12 bases. Germline V CDR1 and CDR2: SGHRS, YFSETQ. The CDR3 is 15 residues long. V shed 4 bases, J shed 5 bases, and the junction held 7 bases outside the gene matches. This CDR3 is CASSDGTGGRDEQYF. The CDR3 nucleotides are TGCGCCAGCAGCGACGGGACAGGGGGCCGGGACGAGCAGTACTTC.

As regards this clonotype: A much more abundant neighbour one base away suggests this may be a read error. The V gene is TRBV4-1, the J gene TRBJ2-7; 7 bases agree with TRBD2. Germline V CDR1 and CDR2: MGHRA, YSYEKL. Germline trimming cut 2 bases from V and 1 base from J; bases unmatched to any gene: 8. The CDR3 spans 16 residues. CDR3 in DNA: TGCGCCAGCAGCCAATCAGGGCGGGGACTATCCTACGAGCAGTACTTC. Translated: CASSQSGRGLSYEQYF.

As to this clonotype: A much bigger clone sits one base away, suggesting this may be a read error. No conserved phenylalanine or tryptophan ends this CDR3, so it is likely a read error. The V gene is TRBV12-3 or TRBV12-4, the J gene TRBJ1-5; 7 bases are a match to TRBD1. This CDR3 is 15 amino acids long. After removal of 4 bases from V and 4 bases from J, the junction contained 7 bases not matched to a gene. The CDR3 protein is CASSSSPTGNQPQHL. The CDR3 DNA reads TGTGCCAGCAGTTCCTCCCCGACAGGGAATCAGCCCCAGCATCTT.

As regards this clonotype: Being one base from a much bigger clone, this may be a read error. The chain employs TRBV14 and TRBJ1-1; D remains ambiguous. The germline V gene has CDR1 SGHDN and CDR2 FVKESK. The CDR3 covers 15 residues. DNA for the CDR3: TGTGCCAGCAGCCAAATAGAAGGGTTGAGCACTGAAGCTTTATTT. It codes for CASSQIEGLSTEALF.

To note about this clonotype: A much more abundant neighbour one base away suggests this may be a read error. This CDR3 is missing its conserved last phenylalanine or tryptophan, likely due to a read error. The V call is TRBV6-5, the J call TRBJ1-5; D is unresolved. CDR1 MNHEY and CDR2 SVGAGI come from the germline V gene. Trimming cost V 6 bases and J 0 bases, with 9 bases left between them. This CDR3 has 14 amino acids. The CDR3 sequence: CASSQYNSNQPQHS. CDR3 DNA sequence: TGTGCCAGCAGCCAATATAATAGCAATCAGCCCCAGCATTCT.

CDR3 loop: CASRTSTARGQGAYEQYF. CDR3 DNA sequence: TGTGCCAGCAGAACGTCCACGGCGCGGGGACAGGGCGCCTACGAGCAGTACTTC. This chain connects TRBV28 to TRBJ2-7; 9 bases align to TRBD1. The CDR3 runs to 18 residues. Germline V gene data show CDR1 as MDHEN and CDR2 as SYDVKM. The ends lost 6 bases at V and 2 bases at J; junction bases unmatched: 17. Based on the CDR3 plus reference TRBV28 and TRBJ2-7, the full variable domain is DVKVTQSSRYLVKRTGEKVFLECVQDMDHENMFWYRQDPGLGLRLIYFSYDVKMKEKGDIPEGYSVSREKKERFSLILESASTNQTSMYLCASRTSTARGQGAYEQYFGPGTRLTVT.

This clonotype is a singleton in its sample. One end of the junction does not line up with germline, which may come from a read error. The chain joins TRBV14 to TRBJ2-2; 11 nucleotides align to TRBD1. This CDR3 contains 20 residues. In germline, CDR1 is SGHDN, CDR2 FVKESK. Here the CDR3 reads CASSHLWTGGNLINPGEPFF. The CDR3 DNA is TGTGCCAGCAGCCACCTGTGGACAGGGGGCAACCTAATCAATCCCGGGGAGCCGTTTTTT.

This clonotype has a count of ten or more. The rearrangement links TRBV4-1 to TRBJ2-2; 7 positions agree with TRBD2. V shed 3 bases, J shed 4 bases, and the junction held 11 bases outside the gene matches. Germline V gene data show CDR1 as MGHRA and CDR2 as YSYEKL. The CDR3 loop spans 17 amino acids. The DNA for the CDR3 is TGCGCCAGCAGCCAGGACCTGGGACTAAACCCCACCGGGGAGCTGTTTTTT. This sequence encodes CASSQDLGLNPTGELFF.

This clonotype was counted ten times or more. This chain's CDR3 is CASSLWRPETMNTEAFF. DNA for the CDR3: TGTGCCAGCAGTTTGTGGAGGCCGGAGACCATGAACACTGAAGCTTTCTTT. The chain couples TRBV28 to TRBJ1-1, with D uncertain. V dropped 3 bases and J dropped 0 bases, with 17 bases sitting between them. The CDR3 totals 17 residues. Germline V CDR1 and CDR2: MDHEN, SYDVKM.

This clonotype has only a few counts. The V gene is TRBV27, the J gene TRBJ2-2; 10 nucleotides match TRBD1. V was pared by 1 base and J by 10 bases, with 9 bases of the junction left unmatched. The germline V gene encodes CDR1 MNHEY and CDR2 SMNVEV (reference sequence). This CDR3 has 16 amino acids. The CDR3 spells CASSLWGQGMGAELFF. CDR3 nucleotide sequence: TGTGCCAGCAGTTTATGGGGACAGGGGATGGGTGCGGAGCTGTTTTTT.

The gene calls are TRBV6-2 or TRBV6-3 and TRBJ2-7; D might be TRBD2 (6 bases). The CDR3 spans 16 residues. Germline values: CDR1 MNHEY, CDR2 SVGEGT. The ends were cut back, 0 bases at V and 4 bases at J, with 16 bases in the middle. This chain's CDR3 is CASSYSIGTLGYEQYF. DNA of the CDR3: TGTGCCAGCAGTTACTCTATAGGGACTCTGGGTTACGAGCAGTACTTC.

V is TRBV13 and J is TRBJ2-7; 11 nucleotides line up with TRBD2. The length of the CDR3 is 15 residues. Germline CDR1 is PRHDT and CDR2 is FYEKMQ (reference sequence). V lost 4 bases, J lost 5 bases, and 7 bases stayed unmatched. DNA for the CDR3: TGTGCCAGCAGCTCCCTTAGCGGGGGGGCCCACGAGCAGTACTTC. It is translated as CASSSLSGGAHEQYF.

This clonotype has a count of ten or more. This chain links TRBV20-1 with TRBJ1-2; TRBD1 agrees at 10 bases. CDR3 length equals 14 residues. V gave up 5 bases and J gave up 1 base; unmatched junction bases: 4. Germline V gene sequence: CDR1 DFQATT, CDR2 SNEGSKA (reference sequence). The CDR3, as DNA: TGCAGTGCTTATGGGACAGGGGATAACTATGGCTACACCTTC. Its translation is CSAYGTGDNYGYTF.

Note on this clonotype: A read error is possible here, since a much larger clone lies one base away. V usage is TRBV2 and J usage is TRBJ1-1; the match to TRBD1 covers 10 bases. V shed 6 bases and J 3 bases; nucleotides not matched to a gene: 10. The CDR3 loop spans 16 amino acids. Germline lookup yields CDR1 SNHLY and CDR2 FYNNEI. The CDR3 DNA reads TGTGCCAGCAGGGGGGACAGGGGAATAAAGGACACTGAAGCTTTCTTT. Translation gives CASRGDRGIKDTEAFF.

The chain carries TRBV12-3 or TRBV12-4 and TRBJ2-1; the match to TRBD1 covers 7 bases. CDR3 length: 15 amino acids. The V and J ends lost 2 bases and 3 bases, in that order; junction bases with no gene match: 4. The CDR3 DNA reads as TGTGCCAGCAGTTTATTCCAGGGGGTCTACAATGAGCAGTTCTTC. It encodes CASSLFQGVYNEQFF.